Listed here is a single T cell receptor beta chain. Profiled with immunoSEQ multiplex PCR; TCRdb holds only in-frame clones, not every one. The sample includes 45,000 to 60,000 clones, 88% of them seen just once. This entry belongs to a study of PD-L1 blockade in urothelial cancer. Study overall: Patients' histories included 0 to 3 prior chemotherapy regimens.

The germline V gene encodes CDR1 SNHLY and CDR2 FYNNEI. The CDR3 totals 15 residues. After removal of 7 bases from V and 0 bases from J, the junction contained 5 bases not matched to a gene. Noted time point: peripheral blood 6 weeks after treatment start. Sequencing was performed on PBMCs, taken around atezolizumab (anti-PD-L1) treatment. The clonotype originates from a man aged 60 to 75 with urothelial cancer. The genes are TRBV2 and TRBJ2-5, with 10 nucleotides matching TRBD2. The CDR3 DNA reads TGTGCCAGCAATCCGACTAGCGGGTACCAAGAGACCCAGTACTTC. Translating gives CASNPTSGYQETQYF.